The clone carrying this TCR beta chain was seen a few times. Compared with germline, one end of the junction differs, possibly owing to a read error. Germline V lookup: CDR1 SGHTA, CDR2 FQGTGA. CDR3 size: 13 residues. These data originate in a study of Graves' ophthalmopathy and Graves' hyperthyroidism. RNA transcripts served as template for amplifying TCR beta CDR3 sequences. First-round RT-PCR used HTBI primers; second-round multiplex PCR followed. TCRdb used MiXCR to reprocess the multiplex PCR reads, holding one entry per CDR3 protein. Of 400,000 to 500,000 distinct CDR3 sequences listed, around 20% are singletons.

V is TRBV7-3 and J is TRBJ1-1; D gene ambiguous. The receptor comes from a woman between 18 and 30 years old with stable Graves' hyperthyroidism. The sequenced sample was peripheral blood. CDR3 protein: CASSRRMNTGAFF. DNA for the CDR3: TGTGCCAGCAGTCGGAGGATGAACACTGGAGCTTTCTTT.